Shown below are 19 T cell receptor beta chains from a single sample sequenced in a study of T cells in women clearing cervical HPV infection. Sequencing was performed with immunoSEQ multiplex PCR; in TCRdb, only in-frame clones are kept and a portion is missing. Here the sample table reports approximately 39,000 clones. Sequenced input: blood buffy coat. The receptors shown here come from a woman between 18 and 70 years old with a cervical HPV16 infection that either progressed to CIN3+ or cleared (not recorded which).

About this clone: From the germline J gene comes the end of the CDR3, since the read stops 3 residues before it. This chain connects TRBV5-8 to TRBJ2-1; 11 bases align to TRBD1. This CDR3 region has 15 residues. Germline V lookup: CDR1 SGHTS, CDR2 YDEGEE. V was pared by 4 bases and J by 9 bases, with 9 bases of the junction left unmatched. This CDR3 reads CASSKKGQGGSEQFF. The part of the CDR3 DNA that was read is TGTGCCAGCAGCAAGAAGGGACAGGGGGGTAGTGAG.

With regard to this clone: The CDR3 extends 3 residues past the end of the read, so its final part is completed from the germline J gene. The V and J genes are TRBV6-2 or TRBV6-3 and TRBJ1-2, with a weak D call TRBD1 (6 bases). The germline gives CDR1 MNHEY, CDR2 SVGEGT. CDR3 length: 16 residues. The CDR3 DNA, read in part, is TGTGCCAGCAGTTACTCCCCCGGGACAACTTACAATGAC. It specifies CASSYSPGTTYND. The whole CDR3 is CASSYSPGTTYNDYTF.

For this clone: The DNA ends 3 residues before the CDR3 does, and the rest of the CDR3 is filled in from the germline J gene. The chain combines TRBV5-1 with TRBJ2-2; TRBD1 matches at 8 bases. Germline V gene data show CDR1 as SGHRS and CDR2 as YFSETQ. The length of the CDR3 is 14 residues. The chain's CDR3 is CASSNGQGTSPLFF. CDR3 bases read: TGCGCCAGCAGCAACGGACAGGGAACATCACCG.

Details on this clone: The sequenced fragment ends 3 residues before the CDR3 boundary, so the rest is inferred from the germline J gene. The V gene is TRBV9, the J gene TRBJ2-5, with D maybe TRBD2 (6 bases). Germline V gene lookup returns CDR1 SGDLS and CDR2 YYNGEE. V was pared by 4 bases and J by 1 base, with 11 bases between. There are 14 residues in the CDR3. Here the CDR3 reads CASSNSGTQETQYF. Partial CDR3 DNA: TGTGCCAGCAGCAATAGCGGTACCCAAGAGACC.

About this clone itself: Read coverage stops 3 residues before the CDR3 terminus; the germline J gene supplies the remainder. The rearrangement links TRBV19 to TRBJ2-2, with TRBD1 matching over 7 bases. The V gene's germline CDR1 is LNHDA and CDR2 SQIVND (reference sequence). CDR3 length: 15 amino acids. Losses at the gene ends were 4 bases for V and 2 bases for J; bases not matched to a gene: 4. The CDR3 loop is CASSTGTANTGELFF. The sequenced part of the CDR3 DNA is TGTGCCAGTAGTACCGGGACAGCAAACACCGGGGAG.

About this clone itself: The read halts 3 residues ahead of the CDR3 end, with the missing end drawn from the germline J gene. The chain employs TRBV5-6 and TRBJ2-2; 12 bases line up with TRBD2. The V and J ends lost 4 bases and 8 bases, in that order; junction bases with no gene match: 6. The CDR3 is made up of 15 amino acids. Per germline, CDR1 SGHDT and CDR2 YYEEEE. CDR3 sequence reads: CASSTLAGGPGELFF. The DNA read from the CDR3 is TGTGCCAGCAGCACCCTAGCGGGGGGGCCTGGGGAG.

Comments on this clone: The read is 3 residues too short to cover the CDR3 end, so that end is filled in from the germline J gene. This chain links TRBV18 with TRBJ1-4, with D hard to call. In germline, CDR1 is KGHSH, CDR2 LQKENI. The V gene lost 2 bases and the J gene lost 5 bases, with 9 bases spanning the gap. The CDR3 length is 14 residues. CDR3 bases read: TGTGCCAGCTCACCATGGCGGGAAAATGAAAAA. This encodes CASSPWRENEK. The CDR3, in full, reads CASSPWRENEKLFF.

Notes on this clone: The CDR3 end is not reached by the read, which stops 3 residues before it; the germline J gene fills it in. J is TRBJ1-6 and V is TRBV6-2 or TRBV6-3; 8 bases fit TRBD1. With V trimmed by 6 bases and J by 7 bases, 5 bases remained unmatched. Germline lookup yields CDR1 MNHEY and CDR2 SVGEGT. CDR3 length: 14 residues. The DNA read from the CDR3 is TGTGCCAGCAGGTGGACAGGGAGAAATTCACCC. It translates to CASRWTGRNSP. The CDR3 in full is CASRWTGRNSPLHF.

On this clone: The read halts 3 residues ahead of the CDR3 end, with the missing end drawn from the germline J gene. V is TRBV20-1 and J is TRBJ2-3, with TRBD2 matching 11 bases. From germline, CDR1 is DFQATT and CDR2 SNEGSKA (reference sequence). This CDR3 spans 15 amino acids. V was pared by 6 bases and J by 1 base, with 6 bases of the junction left unmatched. CDR3 DNA (partial): TGCAGTGCGCTAAAGGGACTAGCGGGCACAGATACG. Amino acids: CSALKGLAGTDT. The whole CDR3 sequence reads CSALKGLAGTDTQYF.

A remark on this clone: The read stops 3 residues short of the end of the CDR3; the missing end is completed from the germline J gene. V gene TRBV14 combines with J gene TRBJ2-7; 7 bases line up with TRBD1. This CDR3 is 15 amino acids long. Trimming removed 4 bases from V and 2 bases from J; junction bases left unmatched: 8. Per the germline V gene, CDR1 is SGHDN and CDR2 is FVKESK. The CDR3 is CASSPKTGDPYEQYF. The part of the CDR3 DNA that was read is TGTGCCAGCAGCCCAAAAACAGGGGACCCCTACGAG.

About this clone: The read gets to within 3 residues of the CDR3 end, and the germline J gene fills in the rest. The chain has TRBV20-1 and TRBJ1-2, with TRBD1 as a possible D gene (6 bases). This CDR3 is built from 16 residues. V dropped 1 base and J dropped 5 bases, with 20 bases sitting between them. Germline V gene lookup returns CDR1 DFQATT and CDR2 SNEGSKA (reference sequence). The CDR3 sequence is CSARGQLDRKGYGYTF. The sequenced part of the CDR3 DNA is TGCAGTGCTAGAGGCCAACTCGACAGGAAGGGGTATGGC.

On this clone: Coverage ceases 3 residues before the CDR3 finishes, and the germline J gene fills in the end. The chain combines TRBV7-8 with TRBJ1-2; TRBD1 is a possible D gene (5 bases). Germline values: CDR1 SGHVS, CDR2 FQNEAQ. CDR3 length: 13 amino acids. The germline V and J ends were trimmed by 3 bases and 2 bases, with 7 bases remaining between them. The CDR3 bases that were read are TGTGCCAGCAGCTTCGCAGGGAACTATGGC. This gives the protein CASSFAGNYG. The whole CDR3 is CASSFAGNYGYTF.

Note on this clone: The read halts 3 residues ahead of the CDR3 end, with the missing end drawn from the germline J gene. This chain connects TRBV7-2 to TRBJ1-6; 7 nucleotides match TRBD1. CDR3 length: 18 amino acids. Germline CDR1 is SGHTA and CDR2 is FQGNSA. V was pared by 0 bases and J by 5 bases, with 10 bases of the junction left unmatched. Partial CDR3 DNA: TGTGCCAGCAGCTTAGCACCCACAGGGGTTGGAAATAATTCACCC. It codes for CASSLAPTGVGNNSP. The full CDR3 protein is CASSLAPTGVGNNSPLHF.

With respect to this clone: The read comes to an end 3 residues before the CDR3 does, leaving the germline J gene to fill in the end. This chain connects TRBV5-1 to TRBJ2-3, with 10 bases aligning to TRBD2. V gave up 0 bases and J gave up 4 bases; unmatched junction bases: 14. CDR1 and CDR2 from the germline V gene are SGHRS and YFSETQ. This CDR3 has 19 amino acids. The chain's CDR3 is CASSLAGILAGEVSDTQYF. CDR3 bases read: TGCGCCAGCAGCTTGGCCGGGATTCTAGCGGGAGAGGTTTCAGATACG.

The part of the CDR3 DNA that was read is TGTGCCAGCGGGACTAGCGGGGACCTGACAGATACG. Translated, it gives CASGTSGDLTDT. The CDR3 as a whole reads CASGTSGDLTDTQYF. The gene calls are TRBV7-9 and TRBJ2-3; 13 nucleotides agree with TRBD2. Read data end 3 residues before the CDR3 end; the end is taken from the germline J gene. The junction had 5 bases not matched to a gene; V was cut back by 8 bases and J by 3 bases. The length of the CDR3 is 15 residues. Germline-derived CDR1 and CDR2 are SEHNR and FQNEAQ (reference sequence).

About this clone itself: The read stops 3 residues short of the end of the CDR3; the missing end is completed from the germline J gene. The chain is built from TRBV19 and TRBJ1-2, with 7 bases lining up with TRBD1. The germline V gene encodes CDR1 LNHDA and CDR2 SQIVND (reference sequence). The CDR3 is made up of 14 amino acids. V gave up 7 bases and J gave up 4 bases; unmatched junction bases: 9. The CDR3 here is CASTPTGYGYGYTF. The DNA read from the CDR3 is TGTGCCAGTACCCCGACAGGGTACGGCTATGGC.

Of note for this clone: Coverage ceases 3 residues before the CDR3 finishes, and the germline J gene fills in the end. The V and J genes are TRBV7-9 and TRBJ1-2, with unresolved D. CDR3 size: 13 residues. The germline gives CDR1 SEHNR, CDR2 FQNEAQ (reference sequence). The CDR3 DNA, read in part, is TGTGCCAGCAGCCCTAATGCCCTAGCTGAC. Its translation: CASSPNALAD. The complete CDR3 protein is CASSPNALADYTF.

As concerns this clone: The read stops 3 residues short of the end of the CDR3; the missing end is completed from the germline J gene. The rearrangement links TRBV4-2 to TRBJ1-5; D might be TRBD1 (5 bases). The germline V and J ends were trimmed by 0 bases and 4 bases, with 7 bases remaining between them. There are 14 residues in the CDR3. From germline, CDR1 is LGHNA and CDR2 YNFKEQ. The CDR3 bases that were read are TGTGCCAGCAGCCAAGACCGGGGGAATCAGCCC. Protein product: CASSQDRGNQP. The full CDR3 protein is CASSQDRGNQPQHF.

Judged by frequency, this clone is medium-sized. CDR3 sequence: CASSETGDTGELFF. The part of the CDR3 DNA that was read is TGTGCCAGCAGTGAGACAGGGGACACCGGGGAG. This chain connects TRBV6-4 to TRBJ2-2, with 8 positions matching TRBD1. Sequencing ends 3 residues short of the CDR3 end; the germline J gene provides the rest. Per the germline V gene, CDR1 is MRHNA and CDR2 is SNTAGT. J was trimmed by 3 bases and V by 3 bases; bases with no gene match: 0. The CDR3 loop spans 14 amino acids.